Presented here are 27 T cell receptor beta chains from one specimen sequenced in a study of spatial heterogeneity in lung cancer. The time point: sample taken at primary tumor resection. TCRdb re-derived calls from the 5' RACE reads in MiXCR, one entry per CDR3 protein. The sample carries around 2,900 distinct CDR3 sequences, around 9% recorded once. Specimen: normal lung tissue next to the tumor, collected at surgery. The source of these receptors is a female donor with early-stage non-small cell lung cancer.

This clonotype has a handful of counts. The gene calls are TRBV9 and TRBJ1-3; possible D gene TRBD1, 5 bases. V was pared by 4 bases and J by 1 base, with 9 bases between. Per the germline V gene, CDR1 is SGDLS and CDR2 is YYNGEE. There are 14 residues in the CDR3. CDR3 nucleotide sequence: TGTGCCAGCAGCTCCGGGACGTCTGGAAACACCATATATTTT. Translation gives CASSSGTSGNTIYF.

Judged by abundance, this clonotype is medium-sized. The V and J genes are TRBV27 and TRBJ2-1; either TRBD1 or TRBD2 may supply D (5 bases each). Trimming took off 2 bases at V and 5 bases at J, with 10 bases between the two ends. The CDR3 loop spans 14 amino acids. Per germline, CDR1 MNHEY and CDR2 SMNVEV (reference sequence). CDR3 nucleotide sequence: TGTGCCAGCAGTTTAGTGGGGACCCACAATGAGCAGTTCTTC. It specifies CASSLVGTHNEQFF.

This clonotype ranks as medium-sized. CDR3 bases: TGTGCCAGCTCAGACCAGGACTACGAGCAGTACTTC. Its protein is CASSDQDYEQYF. The chain uses TRBV18 and TRBJ2-7, with D hard to call. The CDR3 spans 12 residues. Germline CDR1 reads KGHSH; CDR2 reads LQKENI. Trimming removed 5 bases at V and 3 bases at J, with 8 bases between.

This clonotype is classed as medium-sized. The V gene is TRBV29-1, the J gene TRBJ2-5; D uncertain. Germline lookup yields CDR1 SQVTM and CDR2 ANQGSEA. V was shortened by 8 bases and J by 11 bases, with 21 bases between the two germline ends. The CDR3 has 12 amino acids. Here the CDR3 reads CSHLTFQEIQYF. The CDR3 DNA reads TGCAGCCATTTAACCTTCCAAGAGATACAGTACTTC.

By sample share, this clonotype is medium-sized (0.01 to 0.1%). The chain uses TRBV5-4 and TRBJ1-2, with D hard to call. This CDR3 region has 15 residues. Germline V gives CDR1 SGHNT, CDR2 YYREEE (reference sequence). The V and J ends lost 4 bases and 3 bases respectively, with 16 bases between them. The CDR3 protein is CASSPPGGEDYGYTF. Written as DNA, the CDR3 is TGTGCCAGCAGCCCCCCCGGCGGGGAGGACTATGGCTACACCTTC.

This clonotype is labeled as medium-sized. The chain is built from TRBV23-1 and TRBJ2-5, with unresolved D. TRBV23-1 is an ORF, and what it does is uncertain. CDR3 length: 13 residues. V was trimmed by 0 bases and J by 6 bases, leaving 8 bases between them. The CDR3 protein is CASSQSELKTQYF. The CDR3 DNA follows: TGCGCCAGCAGTCAATCGGAGTTAAAGACCCAGTACTTC.

The chain links TRBV2 to TRBJ1-5; 9 bases fit TRBD1. After removal of 6 bases from V and 6 bases from J, the junction contained 3 bases not matched to a gene. The CDR3 runs to 13 residues. CDR1 and CDR2 from the germline V gene are SNHLY and FYNNEI. Here the CDR3 reads CASSGTGPQPQHF. CDR3 bases: TGTGCCAGCAGCGGGACAGGGCCTCAGCCCCAGCATTTT.

By share of the sample, this clonotype is medium-sized. This sequence joins TRBV7-9 and TRBJ2-1; TRBD1 matches 7 bases. V lost 6 bases and J lost 5; bases outside the gene matches: 7. From germline, CDR1 is SEHNR and CDR2 FQNEAQ (reference sequence). This CDR3 is built from 14 residues. CDR3 in amino acids: CASRLQTGNNEQFF. In DNA form, the CDR3 reads TGTGCCAGCAGACTCCAGACAGGGAACAATGAGCAGTTCTTC.

V is TRBV12-3 or TRBV12-4 and J is TRBJ1-5; D is undetermined. CDR3 length: 15 amino acids. V was clipped by 7 bases and J by 6 bases, with 19 bases between them. CDR3 bases: TGTGCCAGCACCCCAAGCCGGGCCTCGGGTCAGCCCCAGCATTTT. The encoded protein is CASTPSRASGQPQHF.

The sample holds many counts of this clonotype. The V gene is TRBV10-3, the J gene TRBJ2-7; 9 nucleotides line up with TRBD1. With V trimmed by 3 bases and J by 3 bases, 6 bases remained unmatched. Germline-derived CDR1 and CDR2 are ENHRY and SYGVKD. The CDR3 runs to 15 residues. CDR3 sequence: CAISDDGTGYYEQYF. CDR3 in DNA: TGTGCCATCAGTGACGATGGGACAGGGTACTACGAGCAGTACTTC.

Written as DNA, the CDR3 is TGCAGTGCTAGAGAGGTAGGGTTGAACACTGAAGCTTTCTTT. It translates to CSAREVGLNTEAFF. V and J are TRBV20-1 and TRBJ1-1; D unresolved. Germline assignment: CDR1 DFQATT and CDR2 SNEGSKA (reference sequence). There are 14 residues in the CDR3. The V and J ends lost 0 bases and 0 bases respectively, with 8 bases between them.

By frequency in the sample, this clonotype is medium-sized (0.01 to 0.1%). The genes are TRBV28 and TRBJ2-5; TRBD2 agrees at 8 bases. V shed 2 bases, J shed 5 bases, and the junction held 7 bases outside the gene matches. This CDR3 has 15 residues. CDR1 is MDHEN, CDR2 SYDVKM, per germline. The CDR3 is CASSLSQRGRETQYF. The CDR3 bases are TGTGCCAGCAGTTTAAGTCAGCGGGGGAGGGAGACCCAGTACTTC. The full variable domain, completed using reference TRBV28 and TRBJ2-5, is DVKVTQSSRYLVKRTGEKVFLECVQDMDHENMFWYRQDPGLGLRLIYFSYDVKMKEKGDIPEGYSVSREKKERFSLILESASTNQTSMYLCASSLSQRGRETQYFGPGTRLLVL.

By share, this clonotype ranks as medium-sized. The chain recombines TRBV10-2 with TRBJ2-1, with 11 bases lining up with TRBD2. V gave up 0 bases and J gave up 7 bases; unmatched junction bases: 8. The CDR3 loop spans 17 amino acids. CDR1 and CDR2 from the germline V gene are WSHSY and SAAADI. The chain's CDR3 is CASSESFWTSGFNEQFF. The CDR3 DNA reads as TGCGCCAGCAGTGAGTCGTTTTGGACTAGCGGGTTTAATGAGCAGTTCTTC.

Many counts were recorded for this clonotype. This chain uses TRBV5-1 with TRBJ1-4; possible D gene TRBD1, 6 bases. The CDR3 contains 14 residues. Trimming took 4 bases from V and 2 from J, leaving 9 bases between them. The germline CDR1 and CDR2 sequences are SGHRS and YFSETQ. The DNA of the CDR3 is TGCGCCAGCAGCAGAGGGGGTACTAATGAAAAACTGTTTTTT. It encodes CASSRGGTNEKLFF.

This clonotype is medium-sized within its sample. J is TRBJ2-5 and V is TRBV3-1; 11 bases map to TRBD1. CDR3 length: 15 residues. V was clipped by 4 bases and J by 3 bases; unmatched bases: 4. Per germline, CDR1 LGHDT and CDR2 YNNKEL (reference sequence). The CDR3 nucleotides are TGTGCCAGCAGCCGGACAGGGGGCGGGAAAGAGACCCAGTACTTC. It translates to CASSRTGGGKETQYF.

By share, this clonotype counts as medium-sized (0.01 to 0.1%). The chain couples TRBV19 to TRBJ2-2, with D possibly matching TRBD2 (5 bases). Germline CDR1 is LNHDA and CDR2 is SQIVND (reference sequence). V lost 9 bases to trimming and J lost 0 bases, with 11 bases between them. The CDR3 length is 14 residues. In nucleotides, the CDR3 is TGTGCCAGCCGGGGTACCGCGAACACCGGGGAGCTGTTTTTT. Protein product: CASRGTANTGELFF.

This clonotype is classed as medium-sized (0.01 to 0.1%). The CDR3: CASSLVQGWQETQYF. CDR3 nucleotides: TGTGCCAGCAGTTTGGTCCAGGGCTGGCAAGAGACCCAGTACTTC. The chain has TRBV28 and TRBJ2-5; TRBD1 might be the D (5 bases). V was pared by 3 bases and J by 2 bases, with 13 bases between. CDR3 length: 15 amino acids. The germline V gene has CDR1 MDHEN and CDR2 SYDVKM.

This clonotype is categorized as medium-sized. The CDR3 protein is CSVVPGLEEETQYF. Written as DNA, the CDR3 is TGCAGCGTCGTTCCGGGACTAGAGGAGGAGACCCAGTACTTC. The V and J genes are TRBV29-1 and TRBJ2-5; 8 bases are shared with TRBD2. The V gene end was trimmed by 6 bases and the J gene end by 5 bases; junction bases not matched to a gene: 11. Germline V gene sequence: CDR1 SQVTM, CDR2 ANQGSEA. This CDR3 is 14 amino acids long.

This clonotype is medium-sized in the sample. The chain employs TRBV29-1 and TRBJ2-1, with 14 bases matching TRBD2. The CDR3 is made up of 16 amino acids. Germline lookup yields CDR1 SQVTM and CDR2 ANQGSEA. The V and J ends lost 8 bases and 8 bases, in that order; junction bases with no gene match: 14. The CDR3 loop reads CSPVARGLAGAHEQFF. For the CDR3, the DNA is TGCAGCCCTGTGGCGCGGGGACTAGCGGGAGCGCATGAGCAGTTCTTC.

This clonotype counts as medium-sized. The V and J genes are TRBV29-1 and TRBJ2-5, with D perhaps given as TRBD1 or TRBD2 (5 bases each). Germline-derived CDR1 and CDR2 are SQVTM and ANQGSEA. V shed 7 bases and J shed 1 base, with 10 bases lying between them. The length of the CDR3 is 12 residues. The CDR3 coding sequence is TGCAGCGCGGGAAGGGGCCAAGAGACCCAGTACTTC. Translating gives CSAGRGQETQYF. Full variable domain (rest looked up from reference TRBV29-1 and TRBJ2-5): SAVISQKPSRDICQRGTSLTIQCQVDSQVTMMFWYRQQPGQSLTLIATANQGSEATYESGFVIDKFPISRPNLTFSTLTVSNMSPEDSSIYLCSAGRGQETQYFGPGTRLLVL.

In its sample, this clonotype is medium-sized. The chain recombines TRBV7-9 with TRBJ1-1; D may be TRBD1 (6 bases). V was trimmed by 1 base and J by 1 base, leaving 7 bases between them. The CDR3 runs 14 residues. Germline V lookup: CDR1 SEHNR, CDR2 FQNEAQ (reference sequence). This CDR3 is CASSLGGQNTEAFF. CDR3 nucleotide sequence: TGTGCCAGCAGCTTAGGGGGACAGAACACTGAAGCTTTCTTT.

By sample fraction, this clonotype is medium-sized. The chain's CDR3 is CASRKSGASNTLHF. DNA of the CDR3: TGTGCCAGCAGAAAGTCAGGGGCCTCGAACACCCTCCACTTT. The J gene is TRBJ1-6, the V gene TRBV28; D possibly corresponds to TRBD1 (6 bases). Germline V gene sequence: CDR1 MDHEN, CDR2 SYDVKM. V was trimmed by 6 bases and J by 14 bases, leaving 20 bases between them. There are 14 residues in the CDR3.

This clonotype was observed once. This may stem from a read error, because a much larger clone lies one nucleotide away. The V and J genes are TRBV6-1 and TRBJ1-1; D call uncertain. Germline assignment: CDR1 MNHNS and CDR2 SASEGT. Trimming took 4 bases from V and 11 from J, leaving 14 bases between them. This CDR3 spans 12 amino acids. The CDR3 sequence is CASSVNVAPAFF. Here the CDR3 DNA reads TGTGCCAGCAGTGTCAACGTGGCGCCTGCTTTCTTT.

This clonotype is large (0.1 to 1%) in the sample. CDR3 nucleotide sequence: TGTGCCAGCACCCCCGGATCGCGTAATGAAAAACTGTTTTTT. Its translation: CASTPGSRNEKLFF. The chain has TRBV28 and TRBJ1-4; no clear D. With 7 bases removed from V and 4 bases from J, the gap between germline ends came to 13 bases. The CDR3 has 14 amino acids. CDR1 and CDR2 from the germline V gene are MDHEN and SYDVKM.

This clonotype is medium-sized (0.01 to 0.1%) within its sample. The rearrangement joins TRBV27 to TRBJ2-5; 8 bases fit TRBD1. V trimming: 6 bases; J trimming: 1 base; junction bases outside the gene matches: 13. Germline V lookup: CDR1 MNHEY, CDR2 SMNVEV (reference sequence). The CDR3 contains 17 residues. The CDR3 loop is CASSRGLPGQPQETQYF. The CDR3 DNA reads TGTGCCAGCAGCAGGGGGCTTCCGGGACAGCCCCAAGAGACCCAGTACTTC.

By share, this clonotype ranks as medium-sized. J is TRBJ2-7 and V is TRBV6-1; D could derive from TRBD1 or TRBD2 (5 bases each). CDR1 and CDR2 from the germline V gene are MNHNS and SASEGT. The CDR3 is 13 amino acids. The V end lost 10 bases, the J end lost 6 bases, and 19 bases lay between the germline ends. CDR3 amino acids: CATSRDPNGEQYF. The DNA for the CDR3 is TGTGCCACATCCCGGGACCCGAATGGCGAGCAGTACTTC.

This chain joins TRBV7-8 and TRBJ2-5; D uncertain. The CDR3 length is 15 residues. V was pared by 5 bases and J by 7 bases, with 20 bases between. From germline, CDR1 is SGHVS and CDR2 FQNEAQ. Here the CDR3 DNA reads TGTGCCAGCAGCGAACGAGCCCGCCTCCTAGGGACCCAGTACTTC. It specifies CASSERARLLGTQYF.